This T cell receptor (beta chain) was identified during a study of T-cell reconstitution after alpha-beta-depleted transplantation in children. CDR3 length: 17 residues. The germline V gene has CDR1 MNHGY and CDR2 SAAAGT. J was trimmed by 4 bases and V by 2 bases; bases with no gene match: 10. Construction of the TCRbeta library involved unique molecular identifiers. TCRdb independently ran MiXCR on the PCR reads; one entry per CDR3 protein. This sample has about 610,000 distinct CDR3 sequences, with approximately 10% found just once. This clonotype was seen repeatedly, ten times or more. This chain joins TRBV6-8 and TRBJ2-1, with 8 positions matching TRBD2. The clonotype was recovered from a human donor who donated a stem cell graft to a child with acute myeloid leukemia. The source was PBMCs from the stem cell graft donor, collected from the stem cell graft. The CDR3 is CASSYLTSGSHYNEQFF. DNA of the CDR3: TGTGCCAGCAGTTACCTTACGAGCGGGAGCCATTACAATGAGCAGTTCTTC.